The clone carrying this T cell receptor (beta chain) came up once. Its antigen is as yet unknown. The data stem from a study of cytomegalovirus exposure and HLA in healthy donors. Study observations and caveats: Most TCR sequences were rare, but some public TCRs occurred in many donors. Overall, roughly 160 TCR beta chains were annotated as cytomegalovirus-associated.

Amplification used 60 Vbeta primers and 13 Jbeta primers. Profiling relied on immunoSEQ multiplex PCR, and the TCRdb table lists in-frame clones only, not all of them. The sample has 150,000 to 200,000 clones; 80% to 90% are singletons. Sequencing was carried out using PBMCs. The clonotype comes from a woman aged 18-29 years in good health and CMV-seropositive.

CDR3 region: CASSDRYEQYF. The CDR3 DNA follows: TGTGCCAGCAGTGACAGATACGAGCAGTACTTC. The chain carries TRBV6-5 and TRBJ2-7; D possibly corresponds to TRBD1 (5 bases). In germline, CDR1 is MNHEY, CDR2 SVGAGI. The CDR3 extends over 11 amino acids. The germline V and J ends were trimmed by 5 bases and 4 bases, with 6 bases remaining between them.